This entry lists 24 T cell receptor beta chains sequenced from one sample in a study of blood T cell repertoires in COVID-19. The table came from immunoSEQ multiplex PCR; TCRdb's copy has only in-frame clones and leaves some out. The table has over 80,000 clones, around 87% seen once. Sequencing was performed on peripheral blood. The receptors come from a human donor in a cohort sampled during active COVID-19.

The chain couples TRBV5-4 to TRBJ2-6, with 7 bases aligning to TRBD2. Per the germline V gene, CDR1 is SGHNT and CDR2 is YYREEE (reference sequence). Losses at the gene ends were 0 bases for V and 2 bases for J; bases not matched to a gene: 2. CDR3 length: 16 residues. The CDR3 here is CASSLVGLAGANVLTF. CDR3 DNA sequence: TGTGCCAGCAGCTTGGTCGGACTAGCTGGGGCCAACGTCCTGACTTTC. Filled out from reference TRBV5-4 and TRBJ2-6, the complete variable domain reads ETGVTQSPTHLIKTRGQQVTLRCSSQSGHNTVSWYQQALGQGPQFIFQYYREEENGRGNFPPRFSGLQFPNYSSELNVNALELDDSALYLCASSLVGLAGANVLTFGAGSRLTVL.

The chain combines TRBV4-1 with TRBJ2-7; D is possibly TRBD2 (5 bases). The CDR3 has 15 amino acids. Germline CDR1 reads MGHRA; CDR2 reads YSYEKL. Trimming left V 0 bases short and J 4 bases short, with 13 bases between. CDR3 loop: CASSQDGRGKYEQYF. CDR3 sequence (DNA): TGCGCCAGCAGCCAAGATGGGAGAGGGAAATACGAGCAGTACTTC.

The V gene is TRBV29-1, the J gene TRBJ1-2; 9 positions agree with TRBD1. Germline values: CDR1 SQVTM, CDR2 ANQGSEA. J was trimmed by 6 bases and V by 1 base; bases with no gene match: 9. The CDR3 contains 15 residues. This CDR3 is CSVEGGQGIIHGYTF. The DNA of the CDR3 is TGCAGCGTTGAAGGGGGACAGGGAATAATCCATGGCTACACCTTC.

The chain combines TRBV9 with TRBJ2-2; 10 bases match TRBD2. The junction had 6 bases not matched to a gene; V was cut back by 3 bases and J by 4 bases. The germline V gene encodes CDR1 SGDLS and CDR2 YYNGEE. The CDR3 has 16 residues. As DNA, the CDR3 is TGTGCCAGCAGCGCAAACAGCGGGAGGGCCACCGGGGAGCTGTTTTTT. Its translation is CASSANSGRATGELFF.

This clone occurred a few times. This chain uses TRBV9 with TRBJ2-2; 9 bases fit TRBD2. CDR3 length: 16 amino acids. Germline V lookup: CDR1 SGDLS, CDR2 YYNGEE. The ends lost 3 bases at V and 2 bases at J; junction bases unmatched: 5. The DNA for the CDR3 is TGTGCCAGCAGCGAGCGACTAGCGGCTAACACCGGGGAGCTGTTTTTT. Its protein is CASSERLAANTGELFF.

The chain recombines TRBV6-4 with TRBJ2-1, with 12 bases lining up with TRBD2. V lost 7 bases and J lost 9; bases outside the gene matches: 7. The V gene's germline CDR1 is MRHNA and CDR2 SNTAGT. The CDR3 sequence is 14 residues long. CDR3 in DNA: TGTGCCAGCAAGAGGACTAGCGGGGTCGCTGAGCAGTTCTTC. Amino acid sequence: CASKRTSGVAEQFF.

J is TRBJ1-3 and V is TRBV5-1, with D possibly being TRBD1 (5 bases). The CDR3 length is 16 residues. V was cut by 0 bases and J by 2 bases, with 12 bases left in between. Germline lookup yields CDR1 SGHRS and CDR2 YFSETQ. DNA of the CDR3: TGCGCCAGCAGCTTGGGGGCCGGAGGGGCTGGAAACACCATATATTTT. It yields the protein CASSLGAGGAGNTIYF.

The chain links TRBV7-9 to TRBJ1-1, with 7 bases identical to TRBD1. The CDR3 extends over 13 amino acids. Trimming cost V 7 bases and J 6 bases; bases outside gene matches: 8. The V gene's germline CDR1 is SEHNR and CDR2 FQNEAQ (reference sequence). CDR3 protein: CASTLTGNAEAFF. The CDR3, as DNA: TGTGCCAGCACCCTGACAGGGAATGCTGAAGCTTTCTTT.

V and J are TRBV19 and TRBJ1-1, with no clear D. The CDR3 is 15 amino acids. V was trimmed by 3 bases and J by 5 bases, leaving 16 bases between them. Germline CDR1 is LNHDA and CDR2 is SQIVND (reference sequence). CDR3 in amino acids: CASSIRRGLRTEAFF. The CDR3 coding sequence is TGTGCCAGTAGTATCAGACGGGGTTTAAGGACTGAAGCTTTCTTT.

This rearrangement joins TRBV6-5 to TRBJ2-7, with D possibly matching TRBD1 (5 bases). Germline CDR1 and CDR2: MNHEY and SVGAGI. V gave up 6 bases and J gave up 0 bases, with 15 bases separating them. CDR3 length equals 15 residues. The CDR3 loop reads CASRLRVSSSYEQYF. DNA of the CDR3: TGTGCCAGCAGACTCAGGGTATCGAGCTCCTACGAGCAGTACTTC.

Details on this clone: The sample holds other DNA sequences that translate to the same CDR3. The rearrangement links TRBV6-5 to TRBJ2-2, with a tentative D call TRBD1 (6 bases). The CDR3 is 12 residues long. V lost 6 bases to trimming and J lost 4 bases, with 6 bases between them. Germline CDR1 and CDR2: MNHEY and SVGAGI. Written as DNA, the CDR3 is TGTGCCAGCAGCAGGGGCACCGGGGAGCTGTTTTTT. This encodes CASSRGTGELFF.

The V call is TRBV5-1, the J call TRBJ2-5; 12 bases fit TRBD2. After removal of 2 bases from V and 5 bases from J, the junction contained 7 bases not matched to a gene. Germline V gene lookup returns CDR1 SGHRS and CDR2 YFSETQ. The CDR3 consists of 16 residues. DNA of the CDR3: TGCGCCAGCAGCTTAAGACTAGCGGGAGTAGGGGAGACCCAGTACTTC. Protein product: CASSLRLAGVGETQYF.

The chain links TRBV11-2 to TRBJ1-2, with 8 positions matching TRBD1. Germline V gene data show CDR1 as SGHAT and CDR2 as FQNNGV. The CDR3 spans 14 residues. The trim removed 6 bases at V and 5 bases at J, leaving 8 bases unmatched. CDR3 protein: CASSLAGGLYGYTF. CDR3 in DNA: TGTGCCAGCAGTCTCGCAGGGGGCCTTTATGGCTACACCTTC.

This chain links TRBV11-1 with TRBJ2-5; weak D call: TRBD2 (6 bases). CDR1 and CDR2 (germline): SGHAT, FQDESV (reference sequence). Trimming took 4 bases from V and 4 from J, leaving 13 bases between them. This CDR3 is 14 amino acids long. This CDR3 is CASSSSAGRETQYF. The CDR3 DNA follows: TGTGCCAGCAGCTCTTCAGCCGGGAGAGAGACCCAGTACTTC.

This CDR3 reads CASSISGAANNEQFF. The CDR3 DNA reads TGTGCCAGTAGTATATCTGGGGCGGCTAACAATGAGCAGTTCTTC. The chain carries TRBV19 and TRBJ2-1; a weak D match, TRBD1 (5 bases). V lost 2 bases to trimming and J lost 5 bases, with 13 bases between them. Per germline, CDR1 LNHDA and CDR2 SQIVND (reference sequence). CDR3 length: 15 residues. Complete variable domain (other parts from reference TRBV19 and TRBJ2-1): DGGITQSPKYLFRKEGQNVTLSCEQNLNHDAMYWYRQDPGQGLRLIYYSQIVNDFQKGDIAEGYSVSREKKESFPLTVTSAQKNPTAFYLCASSISGAANNEQFFGPGTRLTVL.

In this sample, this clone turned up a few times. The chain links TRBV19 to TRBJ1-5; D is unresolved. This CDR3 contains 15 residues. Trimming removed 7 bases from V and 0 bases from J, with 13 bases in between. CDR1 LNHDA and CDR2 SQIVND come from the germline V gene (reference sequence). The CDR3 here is CASKPDFYSNQPQHF. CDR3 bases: TGTGCCAGTAAGCCGGACTTTTATAGCAATCAGCCCCAGCATTTT.

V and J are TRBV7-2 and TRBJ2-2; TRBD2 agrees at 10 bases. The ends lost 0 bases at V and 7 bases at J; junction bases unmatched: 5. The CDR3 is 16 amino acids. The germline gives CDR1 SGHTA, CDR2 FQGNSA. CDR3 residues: CASSLALAGVVGELFF. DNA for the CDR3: TGTGCCAGCAGCTTAGCCCTAGCGGGAGTGGTCGGGGAGCTGTTTTTT.

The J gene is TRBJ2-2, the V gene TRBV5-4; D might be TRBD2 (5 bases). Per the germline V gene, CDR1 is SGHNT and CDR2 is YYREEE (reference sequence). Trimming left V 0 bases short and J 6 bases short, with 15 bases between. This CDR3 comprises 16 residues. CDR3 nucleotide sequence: TGTGCCAGCAGCTTGGTTAAGTACGGGATCCCCGGGGAGCTGTTTTTT. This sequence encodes CASSLVKYGIPGELFF.

The CDR3 coding sequence is TGTGCCAGCAGTCCGGGACAGTTCTCCTACGAGCAGTACTTC. Translated: CASSPGQFSYEQYF. The chain recombines TRBV7-2 with TRBJ2-7, with 7 bases identical to TRBD1. The CDR3 is 14 amino acids. CDR1 and CDR2 (germline): SGHTA, FQGNSA. Trimming at V came to 6 bases and at J to 0 bases, leaving 5 bases not matched to a gene.

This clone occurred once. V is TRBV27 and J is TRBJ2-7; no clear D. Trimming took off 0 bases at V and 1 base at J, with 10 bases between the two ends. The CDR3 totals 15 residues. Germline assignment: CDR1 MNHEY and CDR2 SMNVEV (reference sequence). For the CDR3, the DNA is TGTGCCAGCAGTTTATCGGGCCCAAAATCCTACGAGCAGTACTTC. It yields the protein CASSLSGPKSYEQYF.

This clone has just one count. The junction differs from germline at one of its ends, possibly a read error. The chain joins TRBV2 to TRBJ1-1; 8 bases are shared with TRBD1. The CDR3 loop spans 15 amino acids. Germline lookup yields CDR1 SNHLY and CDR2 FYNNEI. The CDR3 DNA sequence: TGTGCCAGCAGGGCCCGCGGACAGGGAAACAGTGAAGCTTTCTTT. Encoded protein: CASRARGQGNSEAFF.

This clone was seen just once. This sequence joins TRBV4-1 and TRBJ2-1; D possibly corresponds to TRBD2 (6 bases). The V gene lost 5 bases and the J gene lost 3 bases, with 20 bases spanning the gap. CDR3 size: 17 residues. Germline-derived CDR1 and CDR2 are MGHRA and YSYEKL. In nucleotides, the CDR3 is TGCGCCAGCAGCTCTGGGACTCTACTACCGATCTACAATGAGCAGTTCTTC. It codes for CASSSGTLLPIYNEQFF.

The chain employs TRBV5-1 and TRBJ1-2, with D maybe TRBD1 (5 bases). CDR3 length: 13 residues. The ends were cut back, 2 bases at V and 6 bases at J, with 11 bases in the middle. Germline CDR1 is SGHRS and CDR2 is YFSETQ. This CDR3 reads CASSFQGSDGYTF. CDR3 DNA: TGCGCCAGCAGCTTCCAGGGTTCAGATGGCTACACCTTC.

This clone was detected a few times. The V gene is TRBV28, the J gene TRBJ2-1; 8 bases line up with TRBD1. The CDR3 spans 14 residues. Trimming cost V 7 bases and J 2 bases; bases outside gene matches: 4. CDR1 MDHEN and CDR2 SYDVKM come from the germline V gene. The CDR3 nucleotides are TGTGCCAGCATTCAGGGGGCCCCCTACAATGAGCAGTTCTTC. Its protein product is CASIQGAPYNEQFF.